Listed below are T cell receptor beta chains from one sample, sequenced in a study of blood T cell repertoires in COVID-19. Clones were read by immunoSEQ multiplex PCR, and TCRdb kept only the in-frame ones, dropping some. The table includes about 110,000 clones, 70% to 90% detected once. The sequencing sample was made of peripheral blood. Source of these receptors: a human donor in a cohort sampled during active COVID-19. Both conserved end residues are part of each CDR3. A D gene is named only where the DNA matches it firmly. Size is omitted from some rows. Given values are once, few, many or a class for expanded clones.

>few|TRBV6-6|.|TRBJ1-1
TGTGCCAGCAGTTACTCGTACAGGAACACTGAAGCTTTCTTT
CASSYSYRNTEAFF
>.|TRBV28|TRBD2|TRBJ2-3
TGTGCCAGCAGTTTGCTAGCGGGGGGGCTCCCGGATACGCAGTATTTT
CASSLLAGGLPDTQYF
>.|TRBV25-1|TRBD1|TRBJ2-7
TGTGCCAGCACCGCTTGGGGACAGGGGGACTCCGAGCAGTACTTC
CASTAWGQGDSEQYF
>.|TRBV6-5|.|TRBJ2-2
TGTGCCAGCAGTTGGCTAGTCACCGGGGAGCTGTTTTTT
CASSWLVTGELFF
>once|TRBV3-1/TRBV3-2|TRBD1|TRBJ2-1
TGTGCCAGCAGCCACTCCGCGACAGGGGGCGATGAGCAGTTCTTC
CASSHSATGGDEQFF
>once|TRBV7-9|TRBD1|TRBJ1-4
TGTGCCAGCAGCCCAAAGGGACAGGGGAATGAAAAACTGTTTTTT
CASSPKGQGNEKLFF
>.|TRBV27|TRBD1|TRBJ1-1
TGTGCCAGCAGTAAGGGACAGTGGATGGGGGACACTGAAGCTTTCTTT
CASSKGQWMGDTEAFF
>.|TRBV5-1|.|TRBJ1-1
TGCGCCAGCAGCCTAGGCCCTCGGGGGGGCACTGAAGCTTTCTTT
CASSLGPRGGTEAFF
>.|TRBV28|.|TRBJ2-1
TGTGCCAGCAGTTTACGCGGGGCTAGCTCCTACAATGAGCAGTTCTTC
CASSLRGASSYNEQFF
>.|TRBV7-9|TRBD2|TRBJ2-1
TGTGCCAGCAGCTTAGCGCTGGGGGGGAGCTCCTACAATGAGCAGTTCTTC
CASSLALGGSSYNEQFF
>.|TRBV6-2/TRBV6-3|.|TRBJ2-5
TGTGCCAGCAGTCCCAATCAAGAGACCCAGTACTTC
CASSPNQETQYF
>.|TRBV18|.|TRBJ2-5
TGTGCCAGCTCGAATGACTTGCCACCCCTAGAGACCCAGTACTTC
CASSNDLPPLETQYF
>.|TRBV13|TRBD1|TRBJ2-1
TGTGCCAGCAGCTCCCGGGACAGGGGTTACAATGAGCAGTTCTTC
CASSSRDRGYNEQFF
>.|TRBV7-2|TRBD1|TRBJ1-5
TGTGCCAGCAGCTTAGAGTCAGGGGGCAAACAGCCCCAGCATTTT
CASSLESGGKQPQHF
>.|TRBV5-1|.|TRBJ2-7
TGCGCCAGCAGCTTGGCGTCTAGGGGTACCTACGAGCAGTACTTC
CASSLASRGTYEQYF
>.|TRBV7-2|TRBD1|TRBJ2-1
TGTGCCAGCAGCTTACAGGGACAGGGGGTTTGGAATGAGCAGTTCTTC
CASSLQGQGVWNEQFF
>.|TRBV9|.|TRBJ1-6
TGTGCCAGCAGCGTAGATCCGGTTACTTCACCCCTCCACTTT
CASSVDPVTSPLHF
>.|TRBV3-1/TRBV3-2|.|TRBJ2-1
TGTGCCAGCAGCCAAGGCGGGCTAGTGAATGAGCAGTTCTTC
CASSQGGLVNEQFF
>.|TRBV5-6|.|TRBJ1-1
TGTGCCAGCAGCATGGGGGCCGGGGGGGCTGAAGCTTTCTTT
CASSMGAGGAEAFF
>.|TRBV11-2|.|TRBJ2-7
TGTGCCAGCAGCTTTATTCAGGGGGGAACCTACGAGCAGTACTTC
CASSFIQGGTYEQYF
>few|TRBV6-6|TRBD2|TRBJ2-5
TGTGCCAGCAATGCGGGGGGGCCGGGAGAGACCCAGTACTTC
CASNAGGPGETQYF
>.|TRBV5-1|TRBD2|TRBJ2-3
TGCGCCGGAAAGGGACTAGCGGGGAGAGATACGCAGTATTTT
CAGKGLAGRDTQYF
>.|TRBV28|TRBD1|TRBJ1-2
TGTGCCAGCAGCACCTGGACAGGGGGCGCGAGAGGCTACACCTTC
CASSTWTGGARGYTF
>.|TRBV5-1|TRBD2|TRBJ2-1
TGCGCCAGCAGCGGGAGGACTAGCGGATCCTACAATGAGCAGTTCTTC
CASSGRTSGSYNEQFF
>medium-sized|TRBV7-2|.|TRBJ1-5
TGTGCCAGCAGCTTAGTTAGCGGTCGGCAGGGCCAGCCCCAGCATTTT
CASSLVSGRQGQPQHF
>few|TRBV5-1|TRBD1|TRBJ1-5
TGCGCCAGCAGCTTGGGGACAGGGGGCATAGAGCCCCAGCATTTT
CASSLGTGGIEPQHF
>few|TRBV4-1|TRBD1|TRBJ2-7
TGCGCCAGCAGCCAATACCCGTATGGGGAAGGGGGCAACGAGCAGTACTTC
CASSQYPYGEGGNEQYF
>.|TRBV27|.|TRBJ1-1
TGTGCCAGCAGTTTGGTTAGCTCAAACACTGAAGCTTTCTTT
CASSLVSSNTEAFF
>.|TRBV29-1|.|TRBJ2-1
TGCAGCGTCCCAGCACTAGGGTACAATGAGCAGTTCTTC
CSVPALGYNEQFF
>few|TRBV6-1|TRBD2|TRBJ2-3
TGTGCCAGCAGTGCCTCCACTAGCGGGGGGCAGGCAGATACGCAGTATTTT
CASSASTSGGQADTQYF
>.|TRBV9|.|TRBJ2-1
TGTGCCAGCAGCGTAGGGTCCATCGGGGGTGAGCAGTTCTTC
CASSVGSIGGEQFF
>.|TRBV6-5|.|TRBJ2-7
TGTGCCAGCACATCCCACCCGGAGGGTTCCTACGAGCAGTACTTC
CASTSHPEGSYEQYF
>.|TRBV5-1|TRBD1|TRBJ2-3
TGCGCCAGCAGCTCCGACGACAGGGCAGATACGCAGTATTTT
CASSSDDRADTQYF
>.|TRBV7-2|.|TRBJ2-7
TGTGCCAGCAGCTTTAATAGTAACGAGCAGTACTTC
CASSFNSNEQYF
>.|TRBV7-9|.|TRBJ2-5
TGTGCCAGCAGCTTAGGGTACGATCGGGAGACCCAGTACTTC
CASSLGYDRETQYF
>.|TRBV3-1/TRBV3-2|.|TRBJ1-1
TGTGCCAGCAGCCAAGGGGGGGGCACTGAAGCTTTCTTT
CASSQGGGTEAFF
>.|TRBV15|.|TRBJ2-4
TGTGCCACCAGATCGATAGGGTCGGGGATTCAGTACTTC
CATRSIGSGIQYF
>.|TRBV29-1|TRBD1|TRBJ1-2
TGCAGCGCAGGGGGACAGGGGGCGAAAAACTATGGCTACACCTTC
CSAGGQGAKNYGYTF
>.|TRBV5-1|TRBD1|TRBJ1-5
TGCGCCAGCAGCTTGGAGGGACAGTGGCATCAGCCCCAGCATTTT
CASSLEGQWHQPQHF
>.|TRBV10-3|.|TRBJ1-6
TGTGCCATCAGTGAGGGAAGAGGGGGAAGGGTCTATAATTCACCCCTCCACTTT
CAISEGRGGRVYNSPLHF
>few|TRBV4-2|TRBD2|TRBJ2-3
TGTGCCAGCAGCCAAGATCTGGCTAGCGGGGGGGAATTGGGCACAGATACGCAGTATTTT
CASSQDLASGGELGTDTQYF
>.|TRBV10-3|.|TRBJ1-2
TGTGCCATCAGTGAGTCGACTAGTAACTATGGCTACACCTTC
CAISESTSNYGYTF
>.|TRBV5-1|TRBD2|TRBJ2-2
TGCGCCAGCAGCTTGGACAACCCAGCGGGGGGGATCGGGGAGCTGTTTTTT
CASSLDNPAGGIGELFF
>.|TRBV27|.|TRBJ1-2
TGTGCCAGCAGTTCCCTTGGCAGGGCAAGGGGCTACACCTTC
CASSSLGRARGYTF
>.|TRBV6-5|TRBD1|TRBJ1-1
TGTGCCAGCAGTTACTCCGGGACAGTGAACACTGAAGCTTTCTTT
CASSYSGTVNTEAFF
>.|TRBV24-1|.|TRBJ2-3
TGTGCCACCAGTGATACAGGGAGGGCGCCCTATGGGCAGTATTTT
CATSDTGRAPYGQYF
>.|TRBV19|TRBD2|TRBJ2-3
TGTGCCACCCAGCTAGCGGTCGACACAGATACGCAGTATTTT
CATQLAVDTDTQYF
>.|TRBV5-1|.|TRBJ2-3
TGCGCCAGCAGCGGCTACCTAGACTCCTCAAGCACAGATACGCAGTATTTT
CASSGYLDSSSTDTQYF